This T cell receptor beta chain was documented in a study of identical twins. The sample holds many counts of this clonotype. The target antigen is unknown. Germline CDR1 reads SQVTM; CDR2 reads ANQGSEA. The ends were cut back, 0 bases at V and 4 bases at J, with 7 bases in the middle. The CDR3 loop spans 12 amino acids. Study-level findings and limits: Clonotypes of the beta chain that were abundant in cord blood carried fewer insertions (memory repertoires showed none). The study reached conclusions through statistical analysis that was cross-sectional, not following the same donors.

Each CDR3 protein is one row after TCRdb ran MiXCR on the 5' RACE reads. The data contain 1.5 million to 2 million distinct CDR3 sequences, about 32% of them singletons. The sequence was obtained from a newborn girl in good health. The material sequenced was cord blood. The chain employs TRBV29-1 and TRBJ2-7; TRBD2 is a possible D gene (6 bases). CDR3 coding DNA: TGCAGCGTTGAAGAGGGGAGGTACGAGCAGTACTTC. This codes for CSVEEGRYEQYF.